This T cell receptor beta chain was retrieved from a study of T cell responses to AZD1222 COVID-19 vaccine. CDR1 is SGHVS, CDR2 FQNEAQ, per germline. The CDR3 length is 13 residues. The J segment lost 7 bases and the V segment lost 4 bases, leaving 6 bases of the junction unmatched. Measured with immunoSEQ multiplex PCR; TCRdb has only the in-frame clones, and not every one. Found here are some 150,000 clones, around 88% of them singletons; the top ten hold about 15%. The material was peripheral blood, obtained on day 0 of AZD1222 vaccination. V usage is TRBV7-8 and J usage is TRBJ1-1; 7 bases match TRBD1. This clonotype originated in an adult in good health. CDR3 region: CASSSHRGYEAFF. In DNA form, the CDR3 reads TGTGCCAGCAGCTCACACAGGGGATATGAAGCTTTCTTT.